These 32 T cell receptor beta chains share one sample of origin, sequenced in a study of vaccination effects on CD4 cells after COVID-19. Antigen-specific CD4+ T cells were expanded with viral peptide pools in the ViraFEST assay before sequencing. With 10 to 11 days of culture completed, CD4+ T cells were isolated. Vaccination of participants consisted of two doses of either the BNT162b2 or mRNA-1273 vaccine. No antigen has been assigned to these receptors. Some clones are missing from TCRdb's copy, which holds only in-frame ones; the method was immunoSEQ multiplex PCR. The table has around 22,000 clones, over 60% seen once. The sample in question was CD4+ T cells from PBMCs cultured with HCoV-NL63 spike peptides, obtained after COVID-19 vaccination. The source is a human donor who received a COVID-19 vaccine.

This chain links TRBV14 with TRBJ2-7; TRBD2 aligns across 7 bases. CDR1 is SGHDN and CDR2 is FVKESK in the germline V gene. J was trimmed by 0 bases and V by 1 base; bases with no gene match: 9. There are 17 residues in the CDR3. The CDR3 bases are TGTGCCAGCAGCCAAGGGACTAGTCCGGCCTCCTCCTACGAGCAGTACTTC. Translation: CASSQGTSPASSYEQYF.

The sample holds one count of this clone. The V call is TRBV24-1, the J call TRBJ2-7; TRBD1 is a possible D gene (5 bases). The CDR3 consists of 13 residues. Germline CDR1 is KGHDR and CDR2 is SFDVKD. The V gene lost 7 bases and the J gene lost 5 bases, with 14 bases spanning the gap. CDR3 amino acids: CATRMPGPHEQYF. In DNA form, the CDR3 reads TGTGCCACCAGAATGCCAGGGCCCCACGAGCAGTACTTC.

This chain links TRBV2 with TRBJ2-5; 12 nucleotides align to TRBD2. Losses at the gene ends were 5 bases for V and 7 bases for J; bases not matched to a gene: 8. Germline V CDR1 and CDR2: SNHLY, FYNNEI. The CDR3 covers 15 residues. CDR3 DNA: TGTGCCAGCAGTTCTACTAGCGGGGGGTCAGGGACCCAGTACTTC. This sequence encodes CASSSTSGGSGTQYF.

This clone has only one observation. The CDR3 here is CASSWTSGGKSSYEQYF. The CDR3 DNA follows: TGTGCCAGCAGTTGGACTAGCGGGGGAAAAAGCTCCTACGAGCAGTACTTC. This rearrangement joins TRBV3-1 (or the pseudogene TRBV3-2) to TRBJ2-7, with TRBD2 identical over 13 bases. Germline V CDR1 and CDR2: LGHDT, YNNKEL (reference sequence). The trim removed 6 bases at V and 0 bases at J, leaving 8 bases unmatched. There are 17 residues in the CDR3.

This rearrangement joins TRBV9 to TRBJ1-3; no clear D. The CDR3 sequence is 15 residues long. Per the germline V gene, CDR1 is SGDLS and CDR2 is YYNGEE. The V gene lost 3 bases and the J gene lost 1 base, with 11 bases spanning the gap. The CDR3 DNA reads TGTGCCAGCAGCGACCCACCCGGTTCTGGAAACACCATATATTTT. It specifies CASSDPPGSGNTIYF.

The V and J genes are TRBV20-1 and TRBJ1-2, with D uncertain. This CDR3 is built from 12 residues. Germline assignment: CDR1 DFQATT and CDR2 SNEGSKA (reference sequence). Trimming cost V 3 bases and J 3 bases, with 8 bases left between them. The chain's CDR3 is CSASLSDYGYTF. The CDR3, as DNA: TGCAGTGCTAGTTTGTCAGACTATGGCTACACCTTC.

In this sample, this clone turned up once. This chain joins TRBV19 and TRBJ1-1, with a tentative D call TRBD1 (5 bases). This CDR3 region has 14 residues. Trimming cost V 3 bases and J 1 base, with 9 bases left between them. Germline CDR1 reads LNHDA; CDR2 reads SQIVND (reference sequence). In DNA, the CDR3 is TGTGCCAGTAGTATGAGGACACCGAACACTGAAGCTTTCTTT. It is translated as CASSMRTPNTEAFF. Full variable domain (rest looked up from reference TRBV19 and TRBJ1-1): DGGITQSPKYLFRKEGQNVTLSCEQNLNHDAMYWYRQDPGQGLRLIYYSQIVNDFQKGDIAEGYSVSREKKESFPLTVTSAQKNPTAFYLCASSMRTPNTEAFFGQGTRLTVV.

J is TRBJ1-6 and V is TRBV12-3 or TRBV12-4, with D possibly matching TRBD1 (6 bases). Trimming pared 5 bases from V and 10 bases from J, leaving 12 bases between. The CDR3 is made up of 13 amino acids. CDR3 bases: TGTGCCAGCAGTCGGGGGACAAGATCACCCCTCCACTTT. This encodes CASSRGTRSPLHF.

The chain has TRBV2 and TRBJ1-1; a weak D match, TRBD1 (5 bases). The CDR3 extends over 14 amino acids. Germline V lookup: CDR1 SNHLY, CDR2 FYNNEI. The V gene lost 7 bases and the J gene lost 1 base, with 13 bases spanning the gap. The CDR3, as DNA: TGTGCCAGCAACAGCAGGGCCGGGAACACTGAAGCTTTCTTT. It yields the protein CASNSRAGNTEAFF.

J is TRBJ2-1 and V is TRBV5-8; D may correspond to TRBD1 or TRBD2 (6 bases each). Trimming pared 0 bases from V and 11 bases from J, leaving 15 bases between. The CDR3 sequence is 14 residues long. Germline loops: CDR1 SGHTS, CDR2 YDEGEE. The CDR3 region is CASSLDIQGRQQFF. In nucleotides, the CDR3 is TGTGCCAGCAGCTTGGATATTCAGGGGAGGCAGCAGTTCTTC.

The chain couples TRBV19 to TRBJ2-5, with 15 bases lining up with TRBD2. The V gene's germline CDR1 is LNHDA and CDR2 SQIVND (reference sequence). V was pared by 5 bases and J by 3 bases, with 7 bases of the junction left unmatched. This CDR3 contains 17 residues. The DNA of the CDR3 is TGTGCCAGTAGTTCCCGGACTAGCGGGGGGGCTAAAGAGACCCAGTACTTC. Translation: CASSSRTSGGAKETQYF.

This clone was detected a few times. This chain links TRBV20-1 with TRBJ1-2, with D hard to call. The germline V and J ends were trimmed by 6 bases and 3 bases, with 8 bases remaining between them. The length of the CDR3 is 11 residues. CDR1 and CDR2 (germline): DFQATT, SNEGSKA (reference sequence). CDR3 sequence: CSASTYYGYTF. In DNA, the CDR3 is TGCAGTGCGTCCACCTACTATGGCTACACCTTC.

The V gene is TRBV19, the J gene TRBJ2-1, with D perhaps TRBD1 (6 bases). This CDR3 comprises 13 residues. From germline, CDR1 is LNHDA and CDR2 SQIVND (reference sequence). V dropped 6 bases and J dropped 4 bases, with 10 bases sitting between them. CDR3: CASRRDNYNEQFF. The DNA for the CDR3 is TGTGCCAGTAGAAGGGACAATTACAATGAGCAGTTCTTC.

This sequence joins TRBV5-8 and TRBJ2-7, with a weak D call TRBD2 (5 bases). V shed 7 bases and J shed 1 base, with 21 bases lying between them. The CDR3 has 16 residues. From germline, CDR1 is SGHTS and CDR2 YDEGEE. The CDR3 is CASAHYSLRESYEQYF. Here the CDR3 DNA reads TGTGCCAGCGCTCACTACTCGCTCCGGGAATCCTACGAGCAGTACTTC. Full variable domain (remainder filled in from reference TRBV5-8 and TRBJ2-7): EAGVTQSPTHLIKTRGQQATLRCSPISGHTSVYWYQQALGLGLQFLLWYDEGEERNRGNFPPRFSGRQFPNYSSELNVNALELEDSALYLCASAHYSLRESYEQYFGPGTRLTVT.

This chain uses TRBV29-1 with TRBJ2-1, with TRBD2 matching over 8 bases. Germline CDR1 reads SQVTM; CDR2 reads ANQGSEA. Trimming took 3 bases from V and 4 from J; bases not matched to a gene: 17. This CDR3 contains 18 residues. The CDR3 coding sequence is TGCAGCGTTGACTTATGGGGGGGCACTAGCGGTCCTTACAATGAGCAGTTCTTC. Protein sequence: CSVDLWGGTSGPYNEQFF.

The chain couples TRBV10-2 to TRBJ2-1, with D tentatively TRBD1 (7 bases). The CDR3 has 14 residues. The V gene lost 4 bases and the J gene lost 4 bases, with 11 bases spanning the gap. In germline, CDR1 is WSHSY, CDR2 SAAADI. The CDR3 protein is CASSGQGGYNEQFF. CDR3 DNA sequence: TGCGCCAGCAGTGGACAGGGAGGTTACAATGAGCAGTTCTTC.

This clone is classed as medium-sized. This sequence joins TRBV27 and TRBJ1-5; D perhaps matches TRBD1 (5 bases). CDR3 length: 16 amino acids. Trimming removed 6 bases at V and 6 bases at J, with 21 bases between. CDR1 and CDR2 (germline): MNHEY, SMNVEV (reference sequence). The CDR3 region is CASRSDSEGFRQPQHF. The CDR3 coding sequence is TGTGCCAGCAGGTCCGACAGTGAAGGTTTTCGTCAGCCCCAGCATTTT.

The CDR3 coding sequence is TGCAGCGTTGTTCCGGGACCAAACGGAGAGACCCAGTACTTC. Amino acid sequence: CSVVPGPNGETQYF. The rearrangement links TRBV29-1 to TRBJ2-5; D may be TRBD1 or TRBD2 (5 bases each). Germline loops: CDR1 SQVTM, CDR2 ANQGSEA. CDR3 length: 14 residues. The V end was cut by 4 bases, the J end by 4 bases, with 16 bases between.

The rearrangement links TRBV29-1 to TRBJ2-7; 8 positions match TRBD1. Germline CDR1 and CDR2: SQVTM and ANQGSEA. Trimming at V came to 3 bases and at J to 11 bases, leaving 9 bases not matched to a gene. The CDR3 is 12 amino acids. Here the CDR3 reads CSVEGDRDRKYF. In nucleotides, the CDR3 is TGCAGCGTTGAGGGAGACCGGGACAGGAAGTACTTC.

This rearrangement joins TRBV7-7 to TRBJ2-1, with D possibly being TRBD2 (6 bases). CDR1 SSHAT and CDR2 FNYEAQ come from the germline V gene (reference sequence). CDR3 length: 14 amino acids. Trimming left V 0 bases short and J 4 bases short, with 7 bases between. The CDR3 loop is CASSLAGGYNEQFF. The CDR3 DNA reads TGTGCCAGCAGCTTAGCGGGGGGTTACAATGAGCAGTTCTTC.

This clone was detected only once. The J gene is TRBJ2-1, the V gene TRBV11-2; 11 bases are shared with TRBD2. CDR1 and CDR2 from the germline V gene are SGHAT and FQNNGV. This CDR3 spans 16 amino acids. The V segment lost 5 bases and the J segment 1 base; nucleotides outside the gene matches: 4. DNA for the CDR3: TGTGCCAGCAGCCAAACTAGCGGGAGTTCCTACAATGAGCAGTTCTTC. This codes for CASSQTSGSSYNEQFF.

The chain has TRBV18 and TRBJ1-3, with D possibly TRBD1 on 6 matching bases. CDR1 and CDR2 (germline): KGHSH, LQKENI. This CDR3 spans 15 amino acids. V was shortened by 6 bases and J by 4 bases, with 16 bases between the two germline ends. The CDR3 spells CASSPITGTGNTIYF. The CDR3 DNA follows: TGTGCCAGCTCGCCGATAACAGGGACGGGAAACACCATATATTTT.

This clone was picked up one time. The rearrangement links TRBV7-2 to TRBJ2-1, with 8 bases identical to TRBD2. The V and J ends lost 0 bases and 3 bases, in that order; junction bases with no gene match: 7. Germline V lookup: CDR1 SGHTA, CDR2 FQGNSA. The CDR3 contains 17 residues. CDR3 bases: TGTGCCAGCAGCTTAGCAGGCACTAGCGGTTACTACAATGAGCAGTTCTTC. Amino acids: CASSLAGTSGYYNEQFF.

The chain uses TRBV1 and TRBJ1-2. TRBV1 is a known pseudogene. The CDR3 is 14 residues long. The CDR3 here is CTSSQIRINYGYTF. The CDR3 bases are TGCACCAGCAGCCAGATCCGAATTAACTATGGCTACACCTTC.

The table lists this clone with a few counts. The CDR3 loop is CASSLGNSPNYGYTF. The CDR3 bases are TGCGCCAGCAGCTTGGGGAACAGCCCTAACTATGGCTACACCTTC. The rearrangement uses TRBV5-1 and TRBJ1-2; D remains unclear. The germline CDR1 and CDR2 sequences are SGHRS and YFSETQ. V was clipped by 0 bases and J by 0 bases, with 9 bases between them. This CDR3 comprises 15 residues.

The rearrangement uses TRBV6-5 and TRBJ1-2, with D possibly TRBD1 on 6 matching bases. The CDR3 is 13 amino acids. Germline V gene data show CDR1 as MNHEY and CDR2 as SVGAGI. V was trimmed by 6 bases and J by 2 bases, leaving 10 bases between them. The CDR3 sequence: CASRMDSNYGYTF. The CDR3 nucleotides are TGTGCCAGCAGGATGGACAGCAACTATGGCTACACCTTC.

This clone occurred once. This chain links TRBV30 with TRBJ1-5; the D gene is possibly TRBD1 (6 bases). Trimming cost V 5 bases and J 6 bases, with 14 bases left between them. CDR3 length: 13 amino acids. Germline-derived CDR1 and CDR2 are GTSNPN and SVGIG (reference sequence). The CDR3 region has the DNA TGTGCCTGGGGCCTAGGGGGGCCTCAGCCCCAGCATTTT. Its translation: CAWGLGGPQPQHF.

V usage is TRBV6-1 and J usage is TRBJ1-4; unclear D gene. The CDR3 has 14 amino acids. Looked up from germline, CDR1 is MNHNS and CDR2 is SASEGT. Trimming removed 2 bases from V and 4 bases from J, with 8 bases in between. The CDR3 sequence: CASSETEFNEKLFF. CDR3 DNA: TGTGCCAGCAGTGAAACAGAATTTAATGAAAAACTGTTTTTT.

This chain connects TRBV7-9 to TRBJ2-7; TRBD2 agrees at 8 bases. Germline V lookup: CDR1 SEHNR, CDR2 FQNEAQ (reference sequence). The J segment lost 1 base and the V segment lost 6 bases, leaving 14 bases of the junction unmatched. This CDR3 spans 17 amino acids. CDR3 region: CASRDGRAVLNSYEQYF. CDR3 in DNA: TGTGCCAGCAGAGACGGGAGGGCCGTCTTAAATTCCTACGAGCAGTACTTC. The full variable domain, rest sourced from reference TRBV7-9 and TRBJ2-7, is DTGVSQNPRHKITKRGQNVTFRCDPISEHNRLYWYRQTLGQGPEFLTYFQNEAQLEKSRLLSDRFSAERPKGSFSTLEIQRTEQGDSAMYLCASRDGRAVLNSYEQYFGPGTRLTVT.

The rearrangement links TRBV14 to TRBJ2-1; a possible D gene is TRBD1 (6 bases). V gave up 4 bases and J gave up 5 bases, with 21 bases separating them. Germline CDR1 SGHDN, CDR2 FVKESK. This CDR3 comprises 17 residues. In nucleotides, the CDR3 is TGTGCCAGCAGCCTCACGGCGGCGGACAGACGAAACAATGAGCAGTTCTTC. Protein: CASSLTAADRRNNEQFF.

CDR3 nucleotide sequence: TGTGCCATCCAGGGGCTGGAGTACAATGAGCAGTTCTTC. Translating it yields CAIQGLEYNEQFF. This sequence joins TRBV10-3 and TRBJ2-1; a weak D match, TRBD1 (6 bases). Germline V CDR1 and CDR2: ENHRY, SYGVKD. CDR3 length equals 13 residues. Trimming shortened V by 8 bases and J by 4 bases, and 12 bases separated the two germline ends.

The rearrangement links TRBV2 to TRBJ2-1, with D maybe TRBD2 (6 bases). V was pared by 4 bases and J by 4 bases, with 14 bases between. The CDR3 totals 15 residues. Germline lookup yields CDR1 SNHLY and CDR2 FYNNEI. The CDR3 region has the DNA TGTGCCAGCAGTGTCAGAGCCGGAGGGTACAATGAGCAGTTCTTC. Amino acids: CASSVRAGGYNEQFF. Together with reference TRBV2 and TRBJ2-1, the CDR3 gives the full variable domain: EPEVTQTPSHQVTQMGQEVILRCVPISNHLYFYWYRQILGQKVEFLVSFYNNEISEKSEIFDDQFSVERPDGSNFTLKIRSTKLEDSAMYFCASSVRAGGYNEQFFGPGTRLTVL.